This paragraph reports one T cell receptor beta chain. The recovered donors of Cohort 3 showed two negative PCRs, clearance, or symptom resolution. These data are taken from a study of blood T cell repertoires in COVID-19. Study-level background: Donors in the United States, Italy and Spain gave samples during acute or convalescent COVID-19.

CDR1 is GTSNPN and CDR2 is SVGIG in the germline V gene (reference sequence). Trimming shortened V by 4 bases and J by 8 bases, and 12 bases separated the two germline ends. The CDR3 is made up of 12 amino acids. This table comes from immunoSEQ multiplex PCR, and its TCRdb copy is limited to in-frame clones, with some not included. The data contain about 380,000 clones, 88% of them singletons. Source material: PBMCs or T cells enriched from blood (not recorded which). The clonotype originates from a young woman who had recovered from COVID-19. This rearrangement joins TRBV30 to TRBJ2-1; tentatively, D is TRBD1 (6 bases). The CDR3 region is CAWTDRGDEQFF. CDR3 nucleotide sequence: TGTGCCTGGACGGACAGAGGGGATGAGCAGTTCTTC.